The rows below give T cell receptor beta chains drawn from one sample of a study of CD8 T cells in ankylosing spondylitis. In TCRdb, the 5' RACE reads were re-called with MiXCR into one record per CDR3 protein. The sample holds about 130,000 distinct CDR3 sequences; about 7.3% are singletons and the top ten take around 12%. Source material: blood, either unsorted or a sorted T cell fraction (not recorded which). These receptors were taken from a female donor with ankylosing spondylitis or in good health (not recorded which). CDR3s include the opening cysteine and the closing phenylalanine or tryptophan. A D gene is named only where the DNA matches it firmly. Rows may omit the clone size; those that give it use once, few, many or a size class.

D	V	size	J	CDR3	DNA
TRBD2	TRBV5-1	many	TRBJ2-7	CASSSGLAGVYEQYF	TGCGCCAGCAGCTCGGGACTAGCGGGGGTCTACGAGCAGTACTTC
TRBD1	TRBV5-6	few	TRBJ2-6	CASSLTGQSGANVLTF	TGTGCCAGCAGCTTGACGGGACAGTCTGGGGCCAACGTCCTGACTTTC
TRBD1	TRBV29-1	NA	TRBJ2-5	CSGRTGDQETQYF	TGCAGCGGGCGGACAGGAGACCAAGAGACCCAGTACTTC
NA	TRBV4-1	many	TRBJ2-4	CASSQAARQGQTPTAKNIQYF	TGCGCCAGCAGCCAAGCGGCCCGGCAGGGACAAACTCCTACGGCCAAAAACATTCAGTACTTC
TRBD1	TRBV27	many	TRBJ1-5	CASSFGQGRGQPQHF	TGTGCCAGCAGTTTCGGACAGGGGAGAGGTCAGCCCCAGCATTTT
NA	TRBV6-1	many	TRBJ2-2	CASERRDGSNGELFF	TGTGCCAGCGAAAGACGGGACGGTTCTAACGGGGAGCTGTTTTTT
NA	TRBV6-2/TRBV6-3	many	TRBJ1-1	CASSDGSEAFF	TGTGCCAGCTCGGATGGGAGTGAAGCTTTCTTT
NA	TRBV7-8	many	TRBJ1-4	CATLSYPARGEKLFF	TGTGCCACCCTCAGCTACCCGGCTCGGGGTGAAAAACTGTTTTTT
NA	TRBV7-3	many	TRBJ1-1	CASSAQMNTEAFF	TGTGCCAGCAGCGCACAGATGAACACTGAAGCTTTCTTT
NA	TRBV5-1	NA	TRBJ1-1	CASRRGENTEAFF	TGCGCCAGCAGAAGGGGGGAGAACACTGAAGCTTTCTTT
NA	TRBV9	many	TRBJ1-2	CASSVGNVQGYGYTF	TGTGCCAGCAGCGTAGGAAATGTTCAGGGCTATGGCTACACCTTC
TRBD2	TRBV3-1	many	TRBJ2-1	CASSHAAGVEQFF	TGTGCCAGCAGCCATGCAGCGGGGGTTGAGCAGTTCTTC
NA	TRBV5-1	many	TRBJ1-1	CASSLVGGAGNTEAFF	TGCGCCAGCAGCTTGGTCGGGGGCGCCGGGAACACTGAAGCTTTCTTT
NA	TRBV19	many	TRBJ2-2	CASSTPAASGELFF	TGTGCCAGTAGTACTCCGGCAGCCTCCGGGGAGCTGTTTTTT
NA	TRBV6-4	many	TRBJ1-5	CASSVFPGTQKRRASNQPQHF	TGTGCCAGCAGTGTCTTTCCCGGGACACAAAAAAGGCGAGCTAGCAATCAGCCCCAGCATTTT
NA	TRBV4-1	few	TRBJ2-7	CASSQDRIVRPSTYEQYF	TGCGCCAGCAGCCAAGATCGAATCGTCCGACCATCAACCTACGAGCAGTACTTC
NA	TRBV5-1	many	TRBJ1-1	CASSFTRGNTEAFF	TGCGCCAGCAGCTTCACCAGGGGGAACACTGAAGCTTTCTTT
TRBD1	TRBV5-1	many	TRBJ1-1	CASSLGPPTGGEAFF	TGCGCCAGCAGCTTGGGGCCACCCACAGGGGGTGAAGCTTTCTTT
TRBD2	TRBV5-1	few	TRBJ2-2	CASSFGSSGGASRTGELFF	TGCGCCAGCAGCTTTGGATCTAGCGGGGGGGCCTCGAGGACCGGGGAGCTGTTTTTT
NA	TRBV7-9	few	TRBJ1-3	CASSPPGPGNTIYF	TGTGCCAGCAGCCCACCTGGTCCTGGAAACACCATATATTTT
NA	TRBV5-1	NA	TRBJ2-1	CASSLETRGYNEQFF	TGCGCCAGCAGCTTGGAAACTAGGGGTTACAATGAGCAGTTCTTC
NA	TRBV5-5	many	TRBJ2-7	CASSWGPGTETYEQYF	TGTGCCAGCAGCTGGGGCCCCGGGACCGAGACCTACGAGCAGTACTTC
NA	TRBV12-3/TRBV12-4	many	TRBJ2-3	CASSRGAGTDTQYF	TGTGCCAGCAGTCGGGGTGCCGGCACAGATACGCAGTATTTT
TRBD1	TRBV27	many	TRBJ2-3	CASSHRTGASTDTQYF	TGTGCCAGCAGTCATCGGACAGGGGCTAGCACAGATACGCAGTATTTT
TRBD1	TRBV20-1	many	TRBJ1-2	CSATGQDLYGYTF	TGCAGTGCAACGGGACAGGATCTCTATGGCTACACCTTC
NA	TRBV19	many	TRBJ2-1	CASSILGNSLNEQFF	TGTGCCAGTAGTATTTTAGGGAACTCACTCAATGAGCAGTTCTTC
TRBD1	TRBV4-3	many	TRBJ1-4	CASSRGQGGEKLFF	TGCGCCAGCAGCCGGGGACAGGGTGGTGAAAAACTGTTTTTT
NA	TRBV6-5	many	TRBJ2-1	CASSPTGPWNEQFF	TGTGCCAGCAGCCCGACAGGCCCTTGGAATGAGCAGTTCTTC
TRBD1	TRBV5-1	many	TRBJ1-4	CASSLAGTGNEKLFF	TGCGCCAGCAGCTTGGCCGGGACAGGGAATGAAAAACTGTTTTTT
NA	TRBV12-3/TRBV12-4	many	TRBJ2-6	CASSFGSGANVLTF	TGTGCCAGCAGTTTCGGCTCTGGGGCCAACGTCCTGACTTTC
NA	TRBV12-3/TRBV12-4	many	TRBJ2-4	CASRRTAAKNIQYF	TGTGCCAGCAGGCGGACCGCGGCCAAAAACATTCAGTACTTC
NA	TRBV12-3/TRBV12-4	many	TRBJ2-3	CASSHGRVADTQYF	TGTGCCAGCAGTCACGGGCGGGTTGCAGATACGCAGTATTTT
NA	TRBV28	many	TRBJ1-6	CASSYRQELSYNSPLHF	TGTGCCAGCAGCTACAGACAGGAGCTCTCCTATAATTCACCCCTCCACTTT
NA	TRBV28	many	TRBJ2-3	CASRLITSTDTQYF	TGTGCCAGCCGGCTGATTACCAGCACAGATACGCAGTATTTT
NA	TRBV3-1	few	TRBJ2-6	CASTKPAPGANVLTF	TGTGCCAGCACCAAGCCCGCCCCTGGGGCCAACGTCCTGACTTTC
TRBD2	TRBV6-5	many	TRBJ2-2	CASSYPGLAVGTGELFF	TGTGCCAGCAGTTACCCGGGACTAGCGGTGGGGACCGGGGAGCTGTTTTTT
NA	TRBV10-2	many	TRBJ1-2	CASSPVGDGRDYGYTF	TGCGCCAGCAGTCCGGTCGGGGACGGGAGGGACTATGGCTACACCTTC
NA	TRBV30	NA	TRBJ1-2	CTWSYASNFGYTF	TGTACCTGGAGCTATGCTTCTAACTTTGGCTACACCTTC
TRBD1	TRBV20-1	many	TRBJ1-2	CSAIQGADGYTF	TGCAGTGCTATTCAGGGGGCGGATGGCTACACCTTC
NA	TRBV7-6	many	TRBJ2-7	CASSLSPPPLAYEQYF	TGTGCCAGCAGCCTCTCGCCACCACCCTTAGCCTACGAGCAGTACTTC
TRBD2	TRBV4-3	many	TRBJ2-3	CASSHGLAVITDTQYF	TGCGCCAGCAGCCATGGACTAGCGGTGATCACAGATACGCAGTATTTT
NA	TRBV5-1	many	TRBJ2-7	CASSLTGEIGEQYF	TGCGCCAGCAGCTTGACGGGGGAAATCGGTGAGCAGTACTTC
TRBD1	TRBV18	many	TRBJ2-7	CASSHLSGGLPSYEQYF	TGTGCCAGCTCTCATTTATCAGGGGGCCTTCCCTCCTACGAGCAGTACTTC
NA	TRBV7-9	few	TRBJ2-7	CASSRRNPYEQYF	TGTGCCAGCAGCCGCAGGAACCCCTACGAGCAGTACTTC
TRBD2	TRBV20-1	many	TRBJ2-4	CSARDRLAGGKNIQYF	TGCAGTGCTAGGGATCGACTAGCGGGGGGAAAAAACATTCAGTACTTC
NA	TRBV7-2	NA	TRBJ2-2	CASSPRGGGELFF	TGTGCCAGCAGCCCCCGGGGAGGCGGGGAGCTGTTTTTT